The next 31 T cell receptor beta chains were all read from a single sample in a study of cytomegalovirus exposure and HLA in healthy donors. Primers: 60 Vbeta forward and 13 Jbeta reverse. The method was immunoSEQ multiplex PCR; TCRdb's version includes in-frame clones alone and lacks a portion of them. The sample includes approximately 150,000 clones, about two thirds of them seen just once. Sequences were obtained from PBMCs. All receptors come from a man aged 55 to 70 in good health and CMV-seronegative.

The chain uses TRBV28 and TRBJ1-5; 7 bases line up with TRBD1. Germline V CDR1 and CDR2: MDHEN, SYDVKM. V was clipped by 5 bases and J by 9 bases; unmatched bases: 7. The CDR3 is 13 residues long. CDR3 nucleotide sequence: TGTGCCAGCAGTGGACAGGCTCCCCCGCCCCAGCATTTT. It specifies CASSGQAPPPQHF.

This sequence joins TRBV27 and TRBJ1-5, with 11 positions matching TRBD1. V trimming: 6 bases; J trimming: 4 bases; junction bases outside the gene matches: 11. The CDR3 is made up of 17 amino acids. The germline V gene has CDR1 MNHEY and CDR2 SMNVEV (reference sequence). The CDR3, as DNA: TGTGCCAGCAGATTGACAAGGGGGACAGGGGGTAATCAGCCCCAGCATTTT. This translates into CASRLTRGTGGNQPQHF.

The chain is built from TRBV18 and TRBJ2-1; D possibly corresponds to TRBD2 (7 bases). The CDR3 loop spans 16 amino acids. Germline V gene sequence: CDR1 KGHSH, CDR2 LQKENI. The V end lost 1 base, the J end lost 0 bases, and 10 bases lay between the germline ends. In nucleotides, the CDR3 is TGTGCCAGCTCACCACGGGGGGGCCGCTCCTACAATGAGCAGTTCTTC. Amino acids: CASSPRGGRSYNEQFF.

This clone was counted a few times. The chain combines TRBV27 with TRBJ2-2, with 8 bases lining up with TRBD1. The ends lost 2 bases at V and 3 bases at J; junction bases unmatched: 11. CDR3 size: 18 residues. Germline V lookup: CDR1 MNHEY, CDR2 SMNVEV (reference sequence). In DNA form, the CDR3 reads TGTGCCAGCAGTTTAACCCCCTTGGACAGGGAAGACACCGGGGAGCTGTTTTTT. Amino acids: CASSLTPLDREDTGELFF.

CDR3 coding DNA: TGTGCCAGTAGTAGCTTGAGGGAGGGCTATGGCTACACCTTC. Residues: CASSSLREGYGYTF. The rearrangement uses TRBV19 and TRBJ1-2; D not resolved. Germline CDR1 reads LNHDA; CDR2 reads SQIVND (reference sequence). This CDR3 contains 14 residues. Trimming removed 4 bases from V and 4 bases from J, with 13 bases in between.

This clone occurred a few times. This chain connects TRBV5-4 to TRBJ2-1; D unclear. The germline CDR1 and CDR2 sequences are SGHNT and YYREEE (reference sequence). The CDR3 length is 12 residues. V was trimmed by 5 bases and J by 9 bases, leaving 12 bases between them. The CDR3 spells CASRSSRSEQFF. Written as DNA, the CDR3 is TGTGCCAGCAGGTCCTCCCGTAGTGAGCAGTTCTTC. The whole variable domain, filled in from reference TRBV5-4 and TRBJ2-1, reads ETGVTQSPTHLIKTRGQQVTLRCSSQSGHNTVSWYQQALGQGPQFIFQYYREEENGRGNFPPRFSGLQFPNYSSELNVNALELDDSALYLCASRSSRSEQFFGPGTRLTVL.

This chain connects TRBV27 to TRBJ2-1, with 7 nucleotides matching TRBD1. Germline values: CDR1 MNHEY, CDR2 SMNVEV (reference sequence). The V segment lost 4 bases and the J segment 7 bases; nucleotides outside the gene matches: 4. The CDR3 consists of 13 residues. CDR3: CASSSRQGNEQFF. The CDR3 DNA is TGTGCCAGCAGTTCACGACAGGGAAATGAGCAGTTCTTC.

V gene TRBV5-1 combines with J gene TRBJ2-7; 11 nucleotides align to TRBD2. The length of the CDR3 is 16 residues. The J segment lost 0 bases and the V segment lost 5 bases, leaving 7 bases of the junction unmatched. Germline V CDR1 and CDR2: SGHRS, YFSETQ. Here the CDR3 DNA reads TGCGCCAGCAGTCCCCTAGCGGGAGGAAGCTCCTACGAGCAGTACTTC. It translates to CASSPLAGGSSYEQYF.

The chain is built from TRBV19 and TRBJ1-1; D uncertain. V lost 5 bases to trimming and J lost 8 bases, with 15 bases between them. The CDR3 runs 13 residues. CDR1 LNHDA and CDR2 SQIVND come from the germline V gene (reference sequence). This chain's CDR3 is CASSSLTMREAFF. The CDR3 DNA is TGTGCCAGTAGTTCCTTGACCATGAGGGAAGCTTTCTTT. The full variable domain, rest sourced from reference TRBV19 and TRBJ1-1, is DGGITQSPKYLFRKEGQNVTLSCEQNLNHDAMYWYRQDPGQGLRLIYYSQIVNDFQKGDIAEGYSVSREKKESFPLTVTSAQKNPTAFYLCASSSLTMREAFFGQGTRLTVV.

In its sample, this clone was seen a few times. J is TRBJ2-7 and V is TRBV11-2; possible D gene TRBD1, 6 bases. Trimming removed 3 bases from V and 8 bases from J, with 20 bases in between. CDR3 length equals 15 residues. In germline, CDR1 is SGHAT, CDR2 FQNNGV. The CDR3 spells CASSLPFSRGLKQYF. CDR3 nucleotides: TGTGCCAGCAGCTTGCCCTTTAGTAGGGGGTTGAAGCAGTACTTC.

This clone was seen just once. The V call is TRBV30, the J call TRBJ1-1, with D possibly matching TRBD1 (5 bases). This CDR3 contains 14 residues. Germline CDR1 reads GTSNPN; CDR2 reads SVGIG (reference sequence). Between the trimmed V and J ends, which lost 1 base and 1 base, there was a span of 10 bases. CDR3 in DNA: TGTGCCTGGAGTGCTCCGGACAAGAACACTGAAGCTTTCTTT. It codes for CAWSAPDKNTEAFF.

The V gene is TRBV28, the J gene TRBJ2-5; 14 bases map to TRBD2. With 4 bases clipped from V and 2 bases from J, the junction kept 3 bases outside the gene matches. The germline gives CDR1 MDHEN, CDR2 SYDVKM. The CDR3 totals 16 residues. The CDR3 DNA sequence: TGTGCCAGCAGTTCCTGGACTAGCGGGAGGCAAGAGACCCAGTACTTC. This sequence encodes CASSSWTSGRQETQYF.

The CDR3 protein is CASSLAGTRGYNTEAFF. The CDR3 nucleotides read TGCGCCAGCAGCTTGGCCGGAACGAGGGGGTATAACACTGAAGCTTTCTTT. V gene TRBV5-1 combines with J gene TRBJ1-1, with TRBD1 as a possible D gene (6 bases). This CDR3 is 17 amino acids long. Germline assignment: CDR1 SGHRS and CDR2 YFSETQ. Trimming took 0 bases from V and 2 from J, leaving 17 bases between them.

The chain has TRBV4-3 and TRBJ1-1; possible D gene TRBD1, 5 bases. Germline V lookup: CDR1 LGHNA, CDR2 YSLEER. Trimming took off 0 bases at V and 4 bases at J, with 9 bases between the two ends. This CDR3 is built from 14 residues. The CDR3 sequence: CASSQDIRVTEAFF. DNA of the CDR3: TGCGCCAGCAGCCAAGATATCAGGGTCACTGAAGCTTTCTTT.

This chain connects TRBV6-6 to TRBJ2-7; 8 bases are a match to TRBD1. V trimming: 2 bases; J trimming: 5 bases; junction bases outside the gene matches: 11. This CDR3 contains 16 residues. Germline V gene lookup returns CDR1 MNHNY and CDR2 SVGAGI (reference sequence). CDR3 region: CASSYRPTGEEDEQYF. Written as DNA, the CDR3 is TGTGCCAGCAGTTACCGCCCGACAGGGGAGGAGGACGAGCAGTACTTC.

The J gene is TRBJ1-1, the V gene TRBV5-1; no clear D gene. This CDR3 spans 15 amino acids. Trimming took 0 bases from V and 0 from J, leaving 9 bases between them. The V gene's germline CDR1 is SGHRS and CDR2 YFSETQ. The CDR3 here is CASSLAPLMNTEAFF. CDR3 coding DNA: TGCGCCAGCAGCTTGGCGCCACTCATGAACACTGAAGCTTTCTTT.

The chain is built from TRBV4-1 and TRBJ2-5; D is perhaps TRBD2 (7 bases). V lost 0 bases and J 3 bases, leaving 11 bases between the germline ends. In germline, CDR1 is MGHRA, CDR2 YSYEKL. There are 15 residues in the CDR3. The CDR3 loop reads CASSQDWGGEETQYF. The CDR3 DNA reads TGCGCCAGCAGCCAAGATTGGGGGGGCGAAGAGACCCAGTACTTC.

The chain combines TRBV5-1 with TRBJ2-3; D possibly corresponds to TRBD1 (6 bases). The CDR3 length is 20 residues. Germline V gives CDR1 SGHRS, CDR2 YFSETQ. Trimming shortened V by 4 bases and J by 6 bases, and 33 bases separated the two germline ends. The CDR3 DNA reads TGCGCCAGCAGCGCATTCGACGGTCGGTATGTGACAGGCAAAGGCGATACGCAGTATTTT. Translation gives CASSAFDGRYVTGKGDTQYF.

This clone was found once. V usage is TRBV4-3 and J usage is TRBJ2-1; 8 positions agree with TRBD2. The trim removed 0 bases at V and 7 bases at J, leaving 8 bases unmatched. The germline V gene has CDR1 LGHNA and CDR2 YSLEER. The CDR3 spans 16 residues. The CDR3 DNA is TGCGCCAGCAGCCAAGACGCGGCACGGGAGGGGAATGAGCAGTTCTTC. It encodes CASSQDAAREGNEQFF.

CDR3 coding DNA: TGTGCCAGCAGCTCCAGGGGGGTTGGATCACCCCTCCACTTT. Protein: CASSSRGVGSPLHF. The chain recombines TRBV6-5 with TRBJ1-6; TRBD1 matches at 7 bases. The CDR3 length is 14 residues. Per germline, CDR1 MNHEY and CDR2 SVGAGI. The V and J ends lost 6 bases and 10 bases, in that order; junction bases with no gene match: 9.

In DNA form, the CDR3 reads TGTGCCAGTACCTCGACAGGCTATGGCTACACCTTC. It is translated as CASTSTGYGYTF. The chain carries TRBV19 and TRBJ1-2; possibly TRBD1 for D (6 bases). V was clipped by 7 bases and J by 4 bases, with 10 bases between them. The CDR3 length is 12 residues. CDR1 and CDR2 from the germline V gene are LNHDA and SQIVND (reference sequence).

This chain's CDR3 is CASTGLAGVYNEQFF. The CDR3 DNA is TGTGCCAGCACCGGACTAGCGGGAGTCTACAATGAGCAGTTCTTC. The chain joins TRBV6-6 to TRBJ2-1; TRBD2 aligns across 13 bases. The CDR3 has 15 residues. Trimming cost V 7 bases and J 3 bases; bases outside gene matches: 3. Germline CDR1 reads MNHNY; CDR2 reads SVGAGI (reference sequence).

This clone was seen a few times. The chain uses TRBV6-5 and TRBJ2-7; 9 nucleotides agree with TRBD1. Germline assignment: CDR1 MNHEY and CDR2 SVGAGI. The junction had 11 bases not matched to a gene; V was cut back by 7 bases and J by 4 bases. CDR3 size: 15 residues. The CDR3: CASTPTQGAEYEQYF. CDR3 nucleotide sequence: TGTGCCAGCACCCCAACACAGGGGGCCGAATACGAGCAGTACTTC.

V usage is TRBV5-4 and J usage is TRBJ1-1; TRBD1 might be the D (5 bases). The V end was cut by 4 bases, the J end by 11 bases, with 18 bases between. CDR3 size: 13 residues. Germline V lookup: CDR1 SGHNT, CDR2 YYREEE (reference sequence). CDR3 nucleotides: TGTGCCAGCAGCGCCGTACAAGGGGCCGGTGCTTTCTTT. Encoded protein: CASSAVQGAGAFF.

This clone was seen a single time. The V and J genes are TRBV5-4 and TRBJ1-2, with no clear D. Trimming stripped 2 bases from V and 0 bases from J, with 8 bases between. The CDR3 covers 14 residues. Germline assignment: CDR1 SGHNT and CDR2 YYREEE (reference sequence). CDR3 coding DNA: TGTGCCAGCAGCTTTTCCGCAGCTAACTATGGCTACACCTTC. This gives the protein CASSFSAANYGYTF.

The chain couples TRBV28 to TRBJ2-7, with 8 nucleotides matching TRBD1. Trimming took 6 bases from V and 2 from J; bases not matched to a gene: 6. The germline V gene encodes CDR1 MDHEN and CDR2 SYDVKM. This CDR3 region has 14 residues. CDR3 coding DNA: TGTGCCAGCAGATTCCGGGACAGGCCCTACGAGCAGTACTTC. This codes for CASRFRDRPYEQYF.

This clone was seen once. The V gene is TRBV15, the J gene TRBJ2-7; maybe TRBD2 (5 bases). The germline gives CDR1 LNHNV, CDR2 YYDKDF (reference sequence). V lost 0 bases and J 2 bases, leaving 11 bases between the germline ends. The CDR3 totals 15 residues. The CDR3 loop is CATSREAESTYEQYF. The CDR3 nucleotides are TGTGCCACCAGCAGAGAAGCGGAGAGTACCTACGAGCAGTACTTC.

V is TRBV12-5 and J is TRBJ2-7; TRBD1 matches at 10 bases. The J segment lost 4 bases and the V segment lost 8 bases, leaving 8 bases of the junction unmatched. The V gene's germline CDR1 is LGHNT and CDR2 FRNRAP. The CDR3 runs 14 residues. The CDR3 loop reads CASPDRGLHYEQYF. The DNA for the CDR3 is TGTGCTAGTCCCGACAGGGGGCTCCATTACGAGCAGTACTTC.

The chain uses TRBV7-3 and TRBJ2-7, with 10 bases matching TRBD1. CDR1 is SGHTA, CDR2 FQGTGA, per germline. The CDR3 runs 15 residues. V trimming: 3 bases; J trimming: 5 bases; junction bases outside the gene matches: 7. This CDR3 is CASSFSGTGDDEQYF. As DNA, the CDR3 is TGTGCCAGCAGCTTCTCCGGGACAGGGGACGACGAGCAGTACTTC.

The chain has TRBV29-1 and TRBJ2-7, with TRBD2 as a possible D gene (6 bases). The CDR3 covers 14 residues. Germline V gives CDR1 SQVTM, CDR2 ANQGSEA. Trimming stripped 5 bases from V and 0 bases from J, with 14 bases between. DNA of the CDR3: TGCAGCGTTTACGGGGGAGAGGGCTCCTACGAGCAGTACTTC. It yields the protein CSVYGGEGSYEQYF.

The rearrangement uses TRBV30 and TRBJ2-7, with 7 bases fitting TRBD2. Germline CDR1 is GTSNPN and CDR2 is SVGIG (reference sequence). The V segment lost 4 bases and the J segment 4 bases; nucleotides outside the gene matches: 7. The CDR3 contains 13 residues. The CDR3 spells CAWTASGQYEQYF. The CDR3 nucleotides read TGTGCCTGGACGGCTAGCGGCCAATACGAGCAGTACTTC.